A selection of T cell receptor beta chains follows, all from one sample in a study of T cell responses to AZD1222 COVID-19 vaccine. Assay: immunoSEQ multiplex PCR; the TCRdb copy retains only in-frame clones and omits some. The sample lists 150,000 to 180,000 clones, roughly 90% occurring once. Material: peripheral blood, obtained on day 0 of AZD1222 vaccination. These receptor sequences come from an adult in good health. CDR3s include the opening cysteine and the closing phenylalanine or tryptophan. Fields, in order: J gene, V gene, CDR3 protein.

j_gene: TRBJ2-5
v_gene: TRBV27
CDR3aa: CASSPDKWASQETQYF

j_gene: TRBJ1-5
v_gene: TRBV23-1
CDR3aa: CATRLGKRVIGNQPQHF

j_gene: TRBJ2-3
v_gene: TRBV27
CDR3aa: CASSIAGTSTDTQYF

j_gene: TRBJ1-2
v_gene: TRBV7-2
CDR3aa: CASSLGGASALGYTF

j_gene: TRBJ1-2
v_gene: TRBV19
CDR3aa: CASRLGQGYGYTF

j_gene: TRBJ1-5
v_gene: TRBV6-7
CDR3aa: CASRPLWRQPQHF

j_gene: TRBJ2-7
v_gene: TRBV29-1
CDR3aa: CSVRQGLGEQYF

j_gene: TRBJ1-1
v_gene: TRBV2
CDR3aa: CASSEGYTEAFF

j_gene: TRBJ2-3
v_gene: TRBV7-8
CDR3aa: CASSLELGKSTDTQYF

j_gene: TRBJ1-2
v_gene: TRBV19
CDR3aa: CASSIIIRGQTQARAGYTF

j_gene: TRBJ2-1
v_gene: TRBV3-1/TRBV3-2
CDR3aa: CASSPGTGLSYNEQFF